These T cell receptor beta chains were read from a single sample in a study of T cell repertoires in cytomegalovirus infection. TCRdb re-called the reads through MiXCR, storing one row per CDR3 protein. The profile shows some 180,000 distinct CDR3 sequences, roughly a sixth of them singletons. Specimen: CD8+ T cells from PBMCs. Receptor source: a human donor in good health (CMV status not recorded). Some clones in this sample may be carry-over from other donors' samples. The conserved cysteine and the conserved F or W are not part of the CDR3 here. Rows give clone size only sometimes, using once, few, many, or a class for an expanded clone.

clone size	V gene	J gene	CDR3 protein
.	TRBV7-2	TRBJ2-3	ASSLSLVEADTQY
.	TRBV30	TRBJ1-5	AWSGGQSNQPQH
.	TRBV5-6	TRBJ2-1	ASLQSSYNEQF
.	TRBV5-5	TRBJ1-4	ASSQRQLNEKLF
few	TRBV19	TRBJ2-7	ASSIAVGSEQY
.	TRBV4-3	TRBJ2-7	ASSQRSQGRSEQY
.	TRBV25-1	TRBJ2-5	ASSDPMALRAQETQY
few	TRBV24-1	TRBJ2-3	ATSDYWEDSLTDTQY
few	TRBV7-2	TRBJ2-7	ASSTRRDREYEQY
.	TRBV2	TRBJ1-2	AILEETGTYGYT
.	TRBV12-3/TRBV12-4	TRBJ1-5	ASGQGQERVDQPQH